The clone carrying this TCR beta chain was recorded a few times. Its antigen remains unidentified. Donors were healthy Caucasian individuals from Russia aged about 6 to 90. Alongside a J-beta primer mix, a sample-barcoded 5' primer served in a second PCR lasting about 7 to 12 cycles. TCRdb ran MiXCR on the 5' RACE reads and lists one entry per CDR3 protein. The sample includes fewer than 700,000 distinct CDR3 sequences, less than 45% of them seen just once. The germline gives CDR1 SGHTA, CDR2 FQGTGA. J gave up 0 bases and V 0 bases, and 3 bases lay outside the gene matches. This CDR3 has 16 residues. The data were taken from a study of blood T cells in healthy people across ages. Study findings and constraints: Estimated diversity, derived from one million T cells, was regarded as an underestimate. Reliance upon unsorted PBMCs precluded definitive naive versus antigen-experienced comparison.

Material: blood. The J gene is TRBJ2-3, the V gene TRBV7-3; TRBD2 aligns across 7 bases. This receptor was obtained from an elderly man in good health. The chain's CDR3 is CASSLTRGGSTDTQYF. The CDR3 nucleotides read TGTGCCAGCAGCTTAACAAGGGGAGGGAGCACAGATACGCAGTATTTT.